Listed below are T cell receptor beta chains from one sample, sequenced in a study of T cell responses to AZD1222 COVID-19 vaccine. Assay: immunoSEQ multiplex PCR; the TCRdb copy retains only in-frame clones and omits some. The profile shows around 210,000 clones, about 95% of them singletons. Sequenced material: peripheral blood, taken 28 days after the second dose of the MenACWY control vaccine. The origin of the receptors is an adult who received the MenACWY meningococcal vaccine as a control. CDR3s include the opening cysteine and the closing phenylalanine or tryptophan. The D gene is left open where the match is weak. Some rows mark clone size as missing; the rest say once, few, many or name a class of expanded clone.

d_gene,abundance,v_gene,j_gene,CDR3nt,CDR3aa
TRBD1,.,TRBV24-1,TRBJ2-3,TGTGCCACCAGTGGCCCACAGGGGACCGCCACGAGGAGCACAGATACGCAGTATTTT,CATSGPQGTATRSTDTQYF
TRBD1,.,TRBV7-9,TRBJ2-7,TGTGCCAGCAGCCTACGGGGACAGGGGCTTCCCTACGAGCAGTACTTC,CASSLRGQGLPYEQYF
.,.,TRBV6-5,TRBJ1-6,TGTGCCAGCAGTTACCAGGATAATTCACCCCTCCACTTT,CASSYQDNSPLHF
TRBD1,.,TRBV5-4,TRBJ1-2,TGTGCCAGTGCACTCCGGGACAGGTCTAACTATGGCTACACCTTC,CASALRDRSNYGYTF
.,.,TRBV11-3,TRBJ2-7,TGTGCCAGCAGCTTAGGAGGGTCCTACGAGCAGTACTTC,CASSLGGSYEQYF
.,.,TRBV30,TRBJ2-2,TGTGCCTGGAGGCTTCAGGGGGGCACCGGGGAGCTGTTTTTT,CAWRLQGGTGELFF
.,.,TRBV19,TRBJ1-1,TGTGCCAGTAGTATCCGGGTGAACACTGAAGCTTTCTTT,CASSIRVNTEAFF
TRBD1,.,TRBV11-1,TRBJ2-7,TGTGCCAGCAGCCCTACAGGGGGATCGCCCTACGAGCAGTACTTC,CASSPTGGSPYEQYF
.,.,TRBV28,TRBJ1-5,TGTGCCAGCAGTTTAGAACAGAAGAGCAATCAGCCCCAGCATTTT,CASSLEQKSNQPQHF
TRBD1,once,TRBV28,TRBJ2-3,TGTGCCAGCGGGACAGGCCCAGATACGCAGTATTTT,CASGTGPDTQYF
TRBD1,.,TRBV30,TRBJ1-1,TGTGCCTGGGCGCAGGGGGGCACTGAAGCTTTCTTT,CAWAQGGTEAFF
TRBD1,.,TRBV6-5,TRBJ2-7,TGTGCCAGCAGTTACTCAGGGGACAGGGATGCCTACGAGCAGTACTTC,CASSYSGDRDAYEQYF
.,.,TRBV6-5,TRBJ1-1,TGTGCCAGCAGTCCCATGACAGGCCAGAAGGTCAAAGCTTTCTTT,CASSPMTGQKVKAFF
.,.,TRBV5-1,TRBJ2-3,TGCGCCAGCAGCTTTCTGCCCTCTAGCACAGATACGCAGTATTTT,CASSFLPSSTDTQYF
TRBD1,.,TRBV6-5,TRBJ1-3,TGTGCCAGCACCCCGGACAGGTCTGGAAACACCATATATTTT,CASTPDRSGNTIYF
TRBD2,once,TRBV9,TRBJ2-2,TGTGCCAGCAGCGTAGAGGGGCTAGCGGGATTGGGCGGGGAGCTGTTTTTT,CASSVEGLAGLGGELFF
.,once,TRBV24-1,TRBJ1-3,TGTGCCACCAGTTCCGGAATTGGAAACACCATATATTTT,CATSSGIGNTIYF
.,.,TRBV12-3/TRBV12-4,TRBJ1-2,TGTGCCAGCATCCTCAGGAAAGGCTACACCTTC,CASILRKGYTF
TRBD1,.,TRBV28,TRBJ1-6,TGTGCCAGCAGTTCCCCCCCCGCAGGGGGTGGTAATTCACCCCTCCACTTT,CASSSPPAGGGNSPLHF
TRBD1,.,TRBV28,TRBJ2-3,TGTGCCAGCAGTTTACCCCAGACAGGGGGCATTCTTCTAGGTACGCAGTATTTT,CASSLPQTGGILLGTQYF
.,.,TRBV28,TRBJ2-7,TGTGCCAGCAGTTCCGTGAGGGGCCCCTACGAGCAGTACTTC,CASSSVRGPYEQYF
.,.,TRBV28,TRBJ2-7,TGTGCCAGCAGTTCCAAACAAACCTACGAGCAGTACTTC,CASSSKQTYEQYF
.,.,TRBV3-1/TRBV3-2,TRBJ2-2,TGTGCCAGCAGCTTAAGGGCCTCCACGAACACCGGGGAGCTGTTTTTT,CASSLRASTNTGELFF
.,.,TRBV5-4,TRBJ2-5,TGTGCCAGCAGCCCCGGGGGAAGGGCAGAGACCCAGTACTTC,CASSPGGRAETQYF
.,.,TRBV30,TRBJ1-2,TGTGCCTGGAGTGTAGGAGTCCTAGCCCATGGCTACACCTTC,CAWSVGVLAHGYTF
.,.,TRBV2,TRBJ1-2,TGTGCCAGCACACTTACAGGGCCAGGCGGTGGCTACACCTTC,CASTLTGPGGGYTF
.,few,TRBV7-9,TRBJ2-6,TGTGCCAGCAGCTTAGACAGTCCCGTATCCTCTGGGGCCAACGTCCTGACTTTC,CASSLDSPVSSGANVLTF
.,.,TRBV12-3/TRBV12-4,TRBJ2-5,TGTGCCAGCAGTTTACAACAGGTGGAGACCCAGTACTTC,CASSLQQVETQYF
.,.,TRBV5-1,TRBJ2-5,TGCGCCAGCAGCTTCCGAGGGGCGAGTGTCCAAGAGACCCAGTACTTC,CASSFRGASVQETQYF
TRBD1,.,TRBV12-3/TRBV12-4,TRBJ1-2,TGTGCCAGCAGTGGGACAGCCGTTTATGGCTACACCTTC,CASSGTAVYGYTF
.,.,TRBV7-8,TRBJ2-5,TGTGCCAGCAGCTTAGCGGCGGGACAAGAGACCCAGTACTTC,CASSLAAGQETQYF
.,.,TRBV15,TRBJ2-3,TGTGCCACCAGCAGAGGAGATACGCAGTATTTT,CATSRGDTQYF
.,.,TRBV2,TRBJ2-7,TGTGCCAGCAGTGATCAGTCCTACGAGCAGTACTTC,CASSDQSYEQYF
.,.,TRBV28,TRBJ2-7,TGTGCCAGCAGTGCCCTGGTAGGGACCGAGCAGTACTTC,CASSALVGTEQYF
.,.,TRBV2,TRBJ1-2,TGTGCCAGCCCTAAACGGGGCAGGGAAGATGGCTACACCTTC,CASPKRGREDGYTF
TRBD2,.,TRBV5-1,TRBJ2-3,TGCGCCAGCAGCTCCCTTAGCGGGAGAAGAAGAGATACGCAGTATTTT,CASSSLSGRRRDTQYF
.,.,TRBV5-6,TRBJ1-6,TGTGCCAGCAGATGGGCGGGACTCGGGGCCTCACCCCTCCACTTT,CASRWAGLGASPLHF
.,once,TRBV5-1,TRBJ1-1,TGCGCCAGCAGCTCACTCCCGGGAGGGAACACTGAAGCTTTCTTT,CASSSLPGGNTEAFF
.,.,TRBV6-2/TRBV6-3,TRBJ2-4,TGTGCCAGCAGCCACAGGCAACAGTACATTCAGTACTTC,CASSHRQQYIQYF
.,.,TRBV4-1,TRBJ2-7,TGCGCCAGCAGCCAAGACCGCTACGAGCAGTACTTC,CASSQDRYEQYF
.,.,TRBV7-8,TRBJ2-7,TGTGCCAGCAGCTCTCAGGGGGGTTCTTGGTACGAGCAGTACTTC,CASSSQGGSWYEQYF
.,once,TRBV28,TRBJ1-5,TGTGCCAGCACCAAAGAGTTATTAGGGCAGCCCCAGCATTTT,CASTKELLGQPQHF
TRBD2,once,TRBV18,TRBJ2-3,TGTGCCAGCTCACCGCTTTCGACTAGCGGGAGGGTAGATACGCAGTATTTT,CASSPLSTSGRVDTQYF
TRBD1,.,TRBV24-1,TRBJ2-3,TGTGCCACCAGTGACCCGACCAGGGGGCGCGGGGATACGCAGTATTTT,CATSDPTRGRGDTQYF
.,.,TRBV5-1,TRBJ2-3,TGCGCCAGCAGCTTGTATAGGGCCAGCAGAAGCACAGATACGCAGTATTTT,CASSLYRASRSTDTQYF
TRBD1,.,TRBV9,TRBJ2-5,TGTGCCAGCAGCGGGGGGACCGGGACAGGGCAAGAGACCCAGTACTTC,CASSGGTGTGQETQYF
TRBD1,.,TRBV28,TRBJ2-1,TGTGCCAGCACCCAAACAGGGGGGTCCTACAATGAGCAGTTCTTC,CASTQTGGSYNEQFF
TRBD2,.,TRBV9,TRBJ2-1,TGTGCCAGCAGCGTTAGTTCGGGCGGGGGGCGCAATGAGCAGTTCTTC,CASSVSSGGGRNEQFF